The 6 T cell receptor beta chains below were found in one sample sequenced in a study of T cell repertoires in ileal Crohn's disease. Sequenced by immunoSEQ multiplex PCR; TCRdb stores in-frame clones only, minus some. The data contain around 8,000 clones, 60% to 85% of them singletons. Material: ileal tissue. The source is an adult with Crohn's disease.

The rearrangement uses TRBV5-4 and TRBJ1-1, with 7 nucleotides matching TRBD1. This CDR3 is 15 amino acids long. V gave up 0 bases and J gave up 3 bases; unmatched junction bases: 5. Germline V gene data show CDR1 as SGHNT and CDR2 as YYREEE (reference sequence). This CDR3 is CASSLGQGLYTEAFF. The DNA for the CDR3 is TGTGCCAGCAGCTTGGGACAGGGATTGTACACTGAAGCTTTCTTT.

In its sample, this clone was seen once. The rearrangement joins TRBV2 to TRBJ2-1; the match to TRBD1 covers 11 bases. The CDR3 is 15 amino acids. J lost 8 bases, V lost 5 bases, and 8 bases had no gene match. Germline V lookup: CDR1 SNHLY, CDR2 FYNNEI. Written as DNA, the CDR3 is TGTGCCAGCAGTATCCGGGACAGGGGGTTTGATGAGCAGTTCTTC. Protein product: CASSIRDRGFDEQFF.

This clone has only a few counts. The V call is TRBV10-1, the J call TRBJ1-5; no clear D. V lost 7 bases to trimming and J lost 5 bases, with 6 bases between them. There are 11 residues in the CDR3. CDR1 is WNHNN and CDR2 is SYGVQD in the germline V gene (reference sequence). In DNA, the CDR3 is TGCGCCAGCACTTGTGATCAGCCCCAGCATTTT. Translated: CASTCDQPQHF.

This clone was detected a few times. This sequence joins TRBV5-6 and TRBJ1-4; 7 nucleotides agree with TRBD1. The length of the CDR3 is 15 residues. The V segment lost 2 bases and the J segment 4 bases; nucleotides outside the gene matches: 5. Germline V lookup: CDR1 SGHDT, CDR2 YYEEEE. The CDR3 loop is CASSLRQGGNEKLFF. The CDR3, as DNA: TGTGCCAGCAGCTTACGACAGGGTGGTAATGAAAAACTGTTTTTT.

The rearrangement links TRBV30 to TRBJ1-1, with no clear D. Germline V gene data show CDR1 as GTSNPN and CDR2 as SVGIG (reference sequence). The CDR3 extends over 11 amino acids. V was pared by 5 bases and J by 2 bases, with 6 bases between. The CDR3 protein is CAWPFNTEAFF. In nucleotides, the CDR3 is TGTGCCTGGCCTTTTAACACTGAAGCTTTCTTT.

This clone occurred a few times. V and J are TRBV7-2 and TRBJ2-1; the D gene is possibly TRBD2 (6 bases). V gave up 5 bases and J gave up 6 bases, with 14 bases separating them. Germline V gives CDR1 SGHTA, CDR2 FQGNSA. This CDR3 has 14 residues. CDR3 sequence: CASSPAGSINEQFF. The DNA of the CDR3 is TGTGCCAGCAGCCCGGCGGGGTCGATCAATGAGCAGTTCTTC.